This TCR beta chain was captured in a study of early T cells in non-severe SARS-CoV-2 infection. Whole-study context: Unsorted whole blood bulk RNA was sequenced, with unpaired chains. Study-level points and caveats: Anti-spike CD8 responses were favored by VDJdb matching, which missed private and CD4 specificities.

Unique molecular identifiers were affixed to single, distinct cDNA molecules. TCRdb fed the 5' RACE reads into MiXCR, producing one record per CDR3 protein. The sample lists tens of thousands of distinct CDR3 sequences, about a tenth occurring once. Germline V gene sequence: CDR1 MNHEY, CDR2 SVGEGT. Trimming cost V 6 bases and J 5 bases, with 13 bases left between them. The CDR3 totals 14 residues. This clonotype was detected a few times. Its antigen is currently unknown. The TCR originated in an adult who was a healthcare worker with PCR-confirmed SARS-CoV-2 infection or an uninfected control (not recorded which). The V gene is TRBV6-2 or TRBV6-3, the J gene TRBJ2-2; D possibly matches TRBD1 or TRBD2 (5 bases each). Here the sequenced sample was whole blood, taken at baseline. The CDR3 bases are TGTGCCAGCAGCCCCGGGACGGGGACCGGGGAGCTGTTTTTT. This codes for CASSPGTGTGELFF.